This T cell receptor gamma chain was identified during a study of Vδ1+ human thymocytes. Points from the study as a whole: The authors advised highly purified populations and single-cell validation. Highly polyclonal TRG and TRD repertoires with Gaussian CDR3 length distributions appeared in thymus. TRD repertoires were essentially private, unlike widely shared TRG clonotypes. Thymic delta-chain repertoires held around 20% Vdelta2 sequences and few Vdelta3, despite high sort purity.

Extracted RNA was reverse transcribed into cDNA. The CDR3 regions were amplified by multiplex PCR from V-gene primers to a constant-region primer. TCRdb reanalyzed the multiplex PCR reads using CATT. The data contain some 22,000 gamma-chain clones, around 15% of them singletons. Germline V gene lookup returns CDR1 GITISATS and CDR2 ISYDGTV (reference sequence). The CDR3 has 13 residues. The ends lost 0 bases at V and 6 bases at J; junction bases unmatched: 5. In the case of this clone: Its antigen is undetermined. At the DNA level, this CDR3 is encoded by other sequences in the same sample as well.

The clonotype originates from a child under two years old who had congenital heart surgery. The sample comprised Vdelta1+ gamma-delta thymocytes from the thymus. Subset here: FACS-sorted CD3+ TCRalphabeta- TCRVdelta1+ TCRVdelta2- thymocytes. The V and J genes are TRGV9 and TRGJ1 or TRGJ2. The CDR3 region is CALWEVCGYKKLF. The DNA of the CDR3 is TGTGCCTTGTGGGAGGTGTGTGGTTATAAGAAACTCTTT.